The 22 T cell receptor beta chains given below trace back to one sample, sequenced in a study of blood T cell repertoires in COVID-19. TCRdb keeps only in-frame clones here, not all; method: immunoSEQ multiplex PCR. The sample carries approximately 20,000 clones, 83% recorded once. The sequencing sample was made of peripheral blood. Receptor source: a man between 65 and 85 years old with acute or convalescent COVID-19.

The rearrangement joins TRBV12-3 or TRBV12-4 to TRBJ1-1; D call uncertain. The CDR3 runs 13 residues. V shed 2 bases and J shed 4 bases, with 8 bases lying between them. In nucleotides, the CDR3 is TGTGCCAGCAGTTTAACGGGGAGCACTGAAGCTTTCTTT. The encoded protein is CASSLTGSTEAFF.

The chain joins TRBV7-2 to TRBJ2-7; TRBD1 aligns across 9 bases. With 0 bases clipped from V and 4 bases from J, the junction kept 4 bases outside the gene matches. The CDR3 contains 15 residues. The germline gives CDR1 SGHTA, CDR2 FQGNSA. In DNA, the CDR3 is TGTGCCAGCAGCTTAGCAAACAGGGGGCCATACGAGCAGTACTTC. The encoded protein is CASSLANRGPYEQYF.

The rearrangement uses TRBV5-1 and TRBJ1-4; TRBD1 matches 11 bases. The CDR3 covers 15 residues. Losses at the gene ends were 0 bases for V and 8 bases for J; bases not matched to a gene: 3. The germline CDR1 and CDR2 sequences are SGHRS and YFSETQ. In DNA, the CDR3 is TGCGCCAGCAGCTTGGCGGGACAGGGGGAAGAAAAACTGTTTTTT. The encoded protein is CASSLAGQGEEKLFF.

The rearrangement uses TRBV6-1 and TRBJ1-5; no reliable D call. Germline assignment: CDR1 MNHNS and CDR2 SASEGT. V dropped 0 bases and J dropped 2 bases, with 8 bases sitting between them. The CDR3 has 15 amino acids. The DNA for the CDR3 is TGTGCCAGCAGTGAAGCGGTCGCGGGCAATCAGCCCCAGCATTTT. Amino acid sequence: CASSEAVAGNQPQHF.

In its sample, this clone was seen once. The chain carries TRBV7-2 and TRBJ1-1, with D hard to call. The V gene lost 1 base and the J gene lost 8 bases, with 8 bases spanning the gap. Germline V gene sequence: CDR1 SGHTA, CDR2 FQGNSA. The CDR3 is 12 amino acids. CDR3 nucleotides: TGTGCCAGCAGCTTAGTAGTGGAGGAAGCTTTCTTT. Translated, it gives CASSLVVEEAFF.

This clone was found once. V usage is TRBV11-3 and J usage is TRBJ2-3, with 7 nucleotides matching TRBD1. This CDR3 has 14 residues. J was trimmed by 2 bases and V by 5 bases; bases with no gene match: 4. Germline V gene sequence: CDR1 SGHNT, CDR2 YENEEA. CDR3 protein: CASSLTGDTDTQYF. The CDR3 DNA reads TGTGCCAGCAGCCTAACAGGGGACACAGATACGCAGTATTTT.

The CDR3 bases are TGTGCCAGCTCCCCCGGGAACTACAATGAGCAGTTCTTC. It yields the protein CASSPGNYNEQFF. The chain couples TRBV18 to TRBJ2-1; the D gene is possibly TRBD2 (5 bases). The V end lost 6 bases, the J end lost 3 bases, and 9 bases lay between the germline ends. Germline V gene data show CDR1 as KGHSH and CDR2 as LQKENI. The CDR3 loop spans 13 amino acids.

This sequence joins TRBV5-1 and TRBJ1-6; 8 positions match TRBD1. The CDR3 consists of 13 residues. Germline-derived CDR1 and CDR2 are SGHRS and YFSETQ. The V and J ends lost 4 bases and 10 bases, in that order; junction bases with no gene match: 4. Here the CDR3 reads CASSTGGESPLHF. The CDR3, as DNA: TGCGCCAGCAGCACAGGGGGGGAATCACCCCTCCACTTT. The full variable domain, completed using reference TRBV5-1 and TRBJ1-6, is KAGVTQTPRYLIKTRGQQVTLSCSPISGHRSVSWYQQTPGQGLQFLFEYFSETQRNKGNFPGRFSGRQFSNSRSEMNVSTLELGDSALYLCASSTGGESPLHFGNGTRLTVT.

This clone was counted a single time. This chain links TRBV28 with TRBJ2-5; the match to TRBD1 covers 8 bases. Germline loops: CDR1 MDHEN, CDR2 SYDVKM. This CDR3 comprises 17 residues. The junction had 15 bases not matched to a gene; V was cut back by 4 bases and J by 5 bases. CDR3 sequence: CASSYSSRGLSEETQYF. DNA of the CDR3: TGTGCCAGCAGTTATTCCTCCAGGGGGCTAAGTGAGGAGACCCAGTACTTC.

The gene calls are TRBV20-1 and TRBJ1-2, with D uncertain. Trimming took off 3 bases at V and 4 bases at J, with 12 bases between the two ends. Germline V gives CDR1 DFQATT, CDR2 SNEGSKA (reference sequence). The CDR3 is 13 residues long. The chain's CDR3 is CSASAPPIYGYTF. The CDR3 coding sequence is TGCAGTGCTAGTGCCCCCCCCATCTATGGCTACACCTTC.

The chain has TRBV5-1 and TRBJ1-3; D is unclear. CDR3 length: 14 residues. V gave up 0 bases and J gave up 0 bases, with 4 bases separating them. CDR1 is SGHRS, CDR2 YFSETQ, per germline. The CDR3 DNA is TGCGCCAGCAGCTTGGCGTACTCTGGAAACACCATATATTTT. Translated, it gives CASSLAYSGNTIYF.

The CDR3 sequence is CASTSTTPSSNQPQHF. The CDR3 DNA is TGTGCCAGTACCTCCACAACACCTAGTAGCAATCAGCCCCAGCATTTT. J is TRBJ1-5 and V is TRBV19; D ambiguous. CDR1 and CDR2 (germline): LNHDA, SQIVND (reference sequence). The V and J ends lost 7 bases and 0 bases respectively, with 16 bases between them. The length of the CDR3 is 16 residues.

The V and J genes are TRBV18 and TRBJ2-2, with D possibly being TRBD2 (5 bases). In germline, CDR1 is KGHSH, CDR2 LQKENI. There are 12 residues in the CDR3. Trimming stripped 6 bases from V and 6 bases from J, with 8 bases between. The CDR3 region is CASSWGAGELFF. CDR3 in DNA: TGTGCCAGCTCCTGGGGAGCCGGGGAGCTGTTTTTT.

The rearrangement uses TRBV2 and TRBJ1-5; 8 positions match TRBD1. V was pared by 6 bases and J by 6 bases, with 4 bases of the junction left unmatched. CDR1 is SNHLY and CDR2 is FYNNEI in the germline V gene. The CDR3 contains 13 residues. This CDR3 reads CASRDRAPQPQHF. The DNA for the CDR3 is TGTGCCAGCAGGGACAGGGCACCTCAGCCCCAGCATTTT.

The chain has TRBV7-9 and TRBJ1-6; maybe TRBD1 (6 bases). This CDR3 is built from 15 residues. Trimming pared 4 bases from V and 5 bases from J, leaving 12 bases between. The germline V gene has CDR1 SEHNR and CDR2 FQNEAQ (reference sequence). CDR3 region: CASSSQGLNNSPLHF. CDR3 nucleotide sequence: TGTGCCAGCAGCTCACAGGGTTTGAATAATTCACCCCTCCACTTT.

The V and J genes are TRBV30 and TRBJ1-1, with a weak D call TRBD1 (5 bases). Germline V gives CDR1 GTSNPN, CDR2 SVGIG (reference sequence). V lost 0 bases to trimming and J lost 1 base, with 9 bases between them. The CDR3 runs to 14 residues. The CDR3 DNA is TGTGCCTGGAGTGTACTTCAGGGGAACACTGAAGCTTTCTTT. Protein sequence: CAWSVLQGNTEAFF.

The gene calls are TRBV27 and TRBJ2-4; TRBD2 might be the D (6 bases). The V end lost 6 bases, the J end lost 3 bases, and 21 bases lay between the germline ends. CDR3 size: 17 residues. Germline loops: CDR1 MNHEY, CDR2 SMNVEV (reference sequence). The CDR3 sequence is CASSHGAGRGGKNIQYF. DNA of the CDR3: TGTGCCAGCAGCCATGGGGCCGGTCGGGGAGGCAAAAACATTCAGTACTTC.

The chain couples TRBV7-3 to TRBJ1-1; tentative D call: TRBD1 (6 bases). The CDR3 consists of 13 residues. Trimming removed 4 bases from V and 5 bases from J, with 11 bases in between. Per germline, CDR1 SGHTA and CDR2 FQGTGA. CDR3 in amino acids: CASSSGAATEAFF. In nucleotides, the CDR3 is TGTGCCAGCAGCTCAGGGGCCGCAACTGAAGCTTTCTTT.

This clone was observed once. Here the CDR3 reads CASSPGGQHTNEKLFF. DNA of the CDR3: TGTGCCAGCAGCCCCGGAGGGCAGCACACTAATGAAAAACTGTTTTTT. This sequence joins TRBV5-4 and TRBJ1-4; D remains unclear. The CDR3 extends over 16 amino acids. CDR1 and CDR2 from the germline V gene are SGHNT and YYREEE (reference sequence). V was pared by 4 bases and J by 2 bases, with 15 bases between.

The V and J genes are TRBV5-8 and TRBJ1-4; tentative D call: TRBD1 (6 bases). Germline V lookup: CDR1 SGHTS, CDR2 YDEGEE. Deletions cut 5 bases from V and 8 bases from J, with 16 bases between. The CDR3 loop spans 14 amino acids. This chain's CDR3 is CASRSTGSGEKLFF. CDR3 DNA: TGTGCCAGCAGGTCTACAGGGAGCGGCGAAAAACTGTTTTTT.

The V and J genes are TRBV18 and TRBJ1-5, with D possibly matching TRBD1 (6 bases). Germline V CDR1 and CDR2: KGHSH, LQKENI. The CDR3 covers 14 residues. Between the trimmed V and J ends, which lost 3 bases and 7 bases, there was a span of 13 bases. The CDR3 nucleotides are TGTGCCAGCTCACCTTCAGGGGAAGGCCAGCCCCAGCATTTT. It translates to CASSPSGEGQPQHF.

The V gene is TRBV28, the J gene TRBJ1-6; D might be TRBD1 (5 bases). Germline CDR1 reads MDHEN; CDR2 reads SYDVKM. This CDR3 is built from 12 residues. The germline V and J ends were trimmed by 8 bases and 7 bases, with 9 bases remaining between them. The CDR3 loop is CASAGPNSPLHF. CDR3 bases: TGTGCCAGCGCGGGGCCGAATTCACCCCTCCACTTT. Complete variable domain (other parts from reference TRBV28 and TRBJ1-6): DVKVTQSSRYLVKRTGEKVFLECVQDMDHENMFWYRQDPGLGLRLIYFSYDVKMKEKGDIPEGYSVSREKKERFSLILESASTNQTSMYLCASAGPNSPLHFGNGTRLTVT.